This entry lists 9 T cell receptor beta chains sequenced from one sample in a study of molecular identifiers for immune sequencing clone quantification. Via MiXCR, TCRdb re-called the PCR reads, giving one row per CDR3 protein. The table shows around 460,000 distinct CDR3 sequences, with 20% to 25% occurring only once. Sequenced: naive CD8+ T cells from blood, with Jurkat cell RNA spiked in. Subset denoted: FACS-sorted CD8+CD4-CCR7+CD45RA+ naive T cells. The receptors stem from a human donor in good health. Some libraries in this study had Jurkat cell RNA spiked in.

There are many counts of this clonotype. This sequence joins TRBV15 and TRBJ2-5; D possibly matches TRBD1 or TRBD2 (5 bases each). V lost 0 bases, J lost 2 bases, and 10 bases lay in between. The CDR3 runs 15 residues. The germline V gene encodes CDR1 LNHNV and CDR2 YYDKDF (reference sequence). The CDR3 region is CATSREQRGQETQYF. In DNA, the CDR3 is TGTGCCACCAGCAGAGAACAGAGGGGACAAGAGACCCAGTACTTC.

This chain joins TRBV7-6 and TRBJ2-1, with unresolved D. Trimming shortened V by 2 bases and J by 9 bases, and 8 bases separated the two germline ends. CDR1 is SGHVS, CDR2 FNYEAQ, per germline. The CDR3 is made up of 12 amino acids. In DNA, the CDR3 is TGTGCCAGCAGCTTATCGGGTACTGAGCAGTTCTTC. Its protein product is CASSLSGTEQFF.

Many counts were recorded for this clonotype. This chain joins TRBV5-5 and TRBJ1-1; 8 bases match TRBD1. This CDR3 region has 15 residues. Looked up from germline, CDR1 is SGHKS and CDR2 is YYEKEE (reference sequence). V trimming: 2 bases; J trimming: 0 bases; junction bases outside the gene matches: 3. The CDR3 DNA follows: TGTGCCAGCAGCTTCTTGACAGGGGTGAACACTGAAGCTTTCTTT. Translation gives CASSFLTGVNTEAFF.

This clonotype has just a few counts. The CDR3 nucleotides read TGTGCCATCAGTGAGTCGACGTCGGACAGGGCCTACGAGCAGTACTTC. Encoded protein: CAISESTSDRAYEQYF. This chain uses TRBV10-3 with TRBJ2-7, with 8 bases matching TRBD1. The J segment lost 2 bases and the V segment lost 0 bases, leaving 6 bases of the junction unmatched. Germline V gene lookup returns CDR1 ENHRY and CDR2 SYGVKD. The CDR3 consists of 16 residues.

This clonotype was recorded at least ten times. The V gene is TRBV5-1, the J gene TRBJ2-7; D uncertain. Germline V gives CDR1 SGHRS, CDR2 YFSETQ. The CDR3 is 15 residues long. Deletions cut 0 bases from V and 0 bases from J, with 10 bases between. For the CDR3, the DNA is TGCGCCAGCAGCTTGGTTCCGGCAGGCTCCTACGAGCAGTACTTC. Translated, it gives CASSLVPAGSYEQYF.

This clonotype was counted at least ten times. The genes are TRBV6-5 and TRBJ2-5, with unresolved D. The CDR3 is made up of 14 amino acids. Germline CDR1 and CDR2: MNHEY and SVGAGI. V was cut by 2 bases and J by 5 bases, with 12 bases left in between. CDR3 region: CASSYASGWETQYF. DNA for the CDR3: TGTGCCAGCAGTTACGCGTCAGGTTGGGAGACCCAGTACTTC.

This clonotype has ten or more counts. V gene TRBV19 combines with J gene TRBJ2-3, with TRBD1 as a possible D gene (7 bases). V lost 3 bases and J lost 4, with 14 bases in between. Per germline, CDR1 LNHDA and CDR2 SQIVND (reference sequence). The CDR3 is made up of 15 amino acids. The CDR3, as DNA: TGTGCCAGTAGTATGTTCCAGGGGGGCGCAGATACGCAGTATTTT. Protein: CASSMFQGGADTQYF.

This clonotype showed up many times. The rearrangement joins TRBV4-3 to TRBJ2-1, with TRBD2 matching over 9 bases. CDR3 length: 16 amino acids. Germline trimming cut 0 bases from V and 4 bases from J; bases unmatched to any gene: 4. Germline V gene data show CDR1 as LGHNA and CDR2 as YSLEER. This CDR3 is CASSQDASGAYNEQFF. In DNA form, the CDR3 reads TGCGCCAGCAGCCAAGATGCTAGCGGGGCTTACAATGAGCAGTTCTTC.

The chain combines TRBV6-5 with TRBJ1-6; D is uncertain. The CDR3 contains 16 residues. V was shortened by 3 bases and J by 6 bases, with 15 bases between the two germline ends. Germline assignment: CDR1 MNHEY and CDR2 SVGAGI. The CDR3 coding sequence is TGTGCCAGCAGTTATACGGCCGATGGCCGTAATTCACCCCTCCACTTT. This encodes CASSYTADGRNSPLHF.